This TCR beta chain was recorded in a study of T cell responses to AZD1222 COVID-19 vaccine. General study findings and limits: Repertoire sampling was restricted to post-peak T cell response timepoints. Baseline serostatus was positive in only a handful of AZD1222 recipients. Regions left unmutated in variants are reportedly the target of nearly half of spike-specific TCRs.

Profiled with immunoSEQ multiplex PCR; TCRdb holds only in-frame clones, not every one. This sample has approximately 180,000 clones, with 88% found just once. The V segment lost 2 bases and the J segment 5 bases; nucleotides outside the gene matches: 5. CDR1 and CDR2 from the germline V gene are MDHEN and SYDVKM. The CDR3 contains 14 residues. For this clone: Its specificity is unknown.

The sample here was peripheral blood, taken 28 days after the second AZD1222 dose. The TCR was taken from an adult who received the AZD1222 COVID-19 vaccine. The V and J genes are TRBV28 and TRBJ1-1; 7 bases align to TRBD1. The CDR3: CASSLTGAKTEAFF. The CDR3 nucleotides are TGTGCCAGCAGTTTAACAGGGGCGAAGACTGAAGCTTTCTTT.